This T cell receptor beta chain comes out of a study of blood T cell repertoires in COVID-19. Study context: Acute-phase and convalescent COVID-19 samples originated in the United States, Italy and Spain. Sources were T cells, B-cell-depleted T cells, or PBMCs; the material itself was cDNA or gDNA.

The CDR3 has 15 residues. V was trimmed by 1 base and J by 2 bases, leaving 10 bases between them. The V gene's germline CDR1 is SGHTA and CDR2 FQGNSA. Original processing notes: Cell counts per sample came from amplifying reference gene primers. Sequenced by immunoSEQ multiplex PCR; TCRdb stores in-frame clones only, minus some. Clone size and V and J calls were adopted from that table, with D and trimming inferred from the DNA. The table has tens of thousands of clones, approximately 88% seen once. The V call is TRBV7-2, the J call TRBJ2-3; D is possibly TRBD2 (6 bases). The source of this sequence is a man in his forties or fifties with active COVID-19. Material for sequencing was peripheral blood. The CDR3 region is CASSLEGLITDTQYF. The CDR3 DNA follows: TGTGCCAGCAGCTTAGAGGGACTGATCACAGATACGCAGTATTTT.